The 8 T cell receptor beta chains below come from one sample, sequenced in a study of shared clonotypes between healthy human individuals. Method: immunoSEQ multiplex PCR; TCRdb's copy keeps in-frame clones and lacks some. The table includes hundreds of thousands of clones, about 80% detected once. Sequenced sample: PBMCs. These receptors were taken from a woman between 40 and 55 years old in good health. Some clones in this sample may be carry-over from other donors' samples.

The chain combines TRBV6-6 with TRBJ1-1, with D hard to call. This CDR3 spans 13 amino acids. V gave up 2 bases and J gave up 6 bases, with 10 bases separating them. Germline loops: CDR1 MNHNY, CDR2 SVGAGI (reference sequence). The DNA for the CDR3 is TGTGCCAGCAGTTACCACAGTGGTCCTGAAGCTTTCTTT. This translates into CASSYHSGPEAFF.

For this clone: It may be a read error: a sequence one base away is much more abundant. CDR3 coding DNA: TGTGCCAGCAGTGGCCGACGGAACACTGAAGCTTTCTTT. Its translation is CASSGRRNTEAFF. The V and J genes are TRBV2 and TRBJ1-1; the D is unclear. V shed 4 bases and J shed 1 base, with 7 bases lying between them. Germline values: CDR1 SNHLY, CDR2 FYNNEI. This CDR3 has 13 amino acids.

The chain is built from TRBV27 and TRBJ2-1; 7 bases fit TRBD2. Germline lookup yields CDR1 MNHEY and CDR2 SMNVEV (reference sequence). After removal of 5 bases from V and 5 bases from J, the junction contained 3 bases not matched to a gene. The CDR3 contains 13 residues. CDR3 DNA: TGTGCCAGCAGTCCGCTAGCGGACAATGAGCAGTTCTTC. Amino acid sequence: CASSPLADNEQFF.

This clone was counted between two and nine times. CDR3 coding DNA: TGTGCCAGCAGCCCAATCGCGGACGAGCAGTACTTC. Its translation: CASSPIADEQYF. This chain connects TRBV7-9 to TRBJ2-5; D not certain. The tail of the sequence fits TRBJ2-7 better, so the J call may be wrong. The germline gives CDR1 SEHNR, CDR2 FQNEAQ (reference sequence). The CDR3 runs to 12 residues.

The CDR3 loop is CAWSVGFATNEKLFF. The CDR3 DNA reads TGTGCCTGGAGTGTGGGCTTTGCAACTAATGAAAAACTGTTTTTT. The chain has TRBV30 and TRBJ1-4; D uncertain. V lost 0 bases, J lost 0 bases, and 8 bases lay in between. This CDR3 is 15 amino acids long. Germline loops: CDR1 GTSNPN, CDR2 SVGIG (reference sequence).

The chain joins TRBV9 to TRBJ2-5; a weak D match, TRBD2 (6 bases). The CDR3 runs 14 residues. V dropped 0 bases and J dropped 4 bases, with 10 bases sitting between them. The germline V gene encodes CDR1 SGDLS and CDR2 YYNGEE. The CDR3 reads CASSVDRRGETQYF. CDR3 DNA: TGTGCCAGCAGCGTAGACAGGAGGGGAGAGACCCAGTACTTC.

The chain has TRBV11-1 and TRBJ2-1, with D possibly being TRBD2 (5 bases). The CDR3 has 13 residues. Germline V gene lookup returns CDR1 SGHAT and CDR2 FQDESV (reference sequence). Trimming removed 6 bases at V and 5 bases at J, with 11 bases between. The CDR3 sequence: CASRASRNNEQFF. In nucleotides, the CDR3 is TGTGCCAGCAGGGCTAGCAGGAACAATGAGCAGTTCTTC. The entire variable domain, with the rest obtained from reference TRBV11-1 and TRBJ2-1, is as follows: EAEVAQSPRYKITEKSQAVAFWCDPISGHATLYWYRQILGQGPELLVQFQDESVVDDSQLPKDRFSAERLKGVDSTLKIQPAELGDSAMYLCASRASRNNEQFFGPGTRLTVL.

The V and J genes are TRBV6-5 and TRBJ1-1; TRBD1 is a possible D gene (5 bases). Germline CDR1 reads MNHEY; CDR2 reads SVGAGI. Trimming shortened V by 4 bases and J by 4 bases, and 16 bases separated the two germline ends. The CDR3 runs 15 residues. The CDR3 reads CASSCVGALCTEAFF. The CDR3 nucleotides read TGTGCCAGCAGTTGCGTTGGGGCCTTATGCACTGAAGCTTTCTTT.